Listed below are T cell receptor beta chains from one sample, sequenced in a study of cytomegalovirus exposure and HLA in healthy donors. TCRdb keeps only in-frame clones here, not all; method: immunoSEQ multiplex PCR. This table has roughly 300,000 clones, roughly 85% appearing once. The sequencing sample was made of PBMCs. Receptor source: a man aged 35 to 55 in good health and CMV-seropositive. The CDR3 runs from the conserved cysteine through the conserved F or W. Fields, in order: D gene, J gene, clone size, V gene, CDR3 protein, CDR3 DNA. D genes are given only for firm matches. Where a row states a size, it is once, few, many or the class of an expanded clone; other rows omit it.

d_call: .
j_call: TRBJ2-7
clone_size: .
v_call: TRBV27
cdr3_aa: CASRPNDEDEQYF
cdr3_nt: TGTGCCAGCAGACCGAATGACGAGGACGAGCAGTACTTC

d_call: TRBD1
j_call: TRBJ2-7
clone_size: .
v_call: TRBV6-5
cdr3_aa: CASSYPTGNEQYF
cdr3_nt: TGTGCCAGCAGTTACCCGACAGGGAACGAGCAGTACTTC

d_call: TRBD1
j_call: TRBJ2-7
clone_size: once
v_call: TRBV4-1
cdr3_aa: CASSPSRGQVYEQYF
cdr3_nt: TGCGCCAGCAGCCCCTCTCGGGGACAGGTCTACGAGCAGTACTTC

d_call: .
j_call: TRBJ2-5
clone_size: once
v_call: TRBV5-8
cdr3_aa: CASSLASRGETQYF
cdr3_nt: TGTGCCAGCAGCTTGGCCAGCAGGGGCGAGACCCAGTACTTC

d_call: .
j_call: TRBJ1-4
clone_size: .
v_call: TRBV28
cdr3_aa: CASSRSGTATNEKLFF
cdr3_nt: TGTGCCAGCAGTCGGTCCGGGACTGCAACTAATGAAAAACTGTTTTTT

d_call: TRBD1
j_call: TRBJ2-3
clone_size: .
v_call: TRBV28
cdr3_aa: CASSPSGTGVTDTQYF
cdr3_nt: TGTGCCAGCAGTCCTTCCGGGACAGGGGTGACAGATACGCAGTATTTT

d_call: TRBD2
j_call: TRBJ2-1
clone_size: .
v_call: TRBV7-3
cdr3_aa: CASSPIGTSAYNEQFF
cdr3_nt: TGTGCCAGCAGCCCAATCGGAACTAGCGCCTACAATGAGCAGTTCTTC

d_call: .
j_call: TRBJ2-7
clone_size: .
v_call: TRBV6-5
cdr3_aa: CASSSIAGQPYEQYF
cdr3_nt: TGTGCCAGCAGTTCCATTGCCGGACAGCCCTACGAGCAGTACTTC

d_call: .
j_call: TRBJ2-7
clone_size: once
v_call: TRBV28
cdr3_aa: CASSFVSTYEQYF
cdr3_nt: TGTGCCAGCAGTTTTGTAAGCACCTACGAGCAGTACTTC

d_call: .
j_call: TRBJ1-4
clone_size: .
v_call: TRBV7-9
cdr3_aa: CSSSGGREGKLFF
cdr3_nt: TGTTCCAGCAGCGGGGGGCGGGAGGGGAAACTGTTTTTT

d_call: .
j_call: TRBJ1-2
clone_size: few
v_call: TRBV28
cdr3_aa: CASSFRGQILYGYTF
cdr3_nt: TGTGCCAGCAGTTTTCGTGGACAGATCCTCTATGGCTACACCTTC

d_call: TRBD1
j_call: TRBJ2-5
clone_size: .
v_call: TRBV28
cdr3_aa: CASSPGDRGDQETQYF
cdr3_nt: TGTGCCAGCAGTCCGGGGGACAGGGGGGACCAAGAGACCCAGTACTTC

d_call: TRBD2
j_call: TRBJ2-7
clone_size: .
v_call: TRBV5-4
cdr3_aa: CASSLGTSGSKEQYF
cdr3_nt: TGTGCCAGCAGCCTAGGGACTAGCGGGAGTAAAGAGCAGTACTTC

d_call: TRBD1
j_call: TRBJ1-4
clone_size: few
v_call: TRBV4-3
cdr3_aa: CASSQTPGQGFEKLFF
cdr3_nt: TGCGCCAGCAGCCAAACCCCGGGACAGGGGTTCGAAAAACTGTTTTTT

d_call: TRBD1
j_call: TRBJ2-1
clone_size: once
v_call: TRBV6-1
cdr3_aa: CASSADRAYNEQFF
cdr3_nt: TGTGCCAGCAGTGCGGACAGGGCCTACAATGAGCAGTTCTTC

d_call: TRBD1
j_call: TRBJ1-2
clone_size: .
v_call: TRBV29-1
cdr3_aa: CSARTGWVGYTF
cdr3_nt: TGCAGCGCCCGGACAGGGTGGGTCGGCTACACCTTC

d_call: TRBD1
j_call: TRBJ1-4
clone_size: .
v_call: TRBV5-1
cdr3_aa: CASSRGQGAEKLFF
cdr3_nt: TGCGCCAGCAGTAGGGGACAGGGAGCTGAAAAACTGTTTTTT

d_call: .
j_call: TRBJ1-1
clone_size: .
v_call: TRBV19
cdr3_aa: CASKRAGVNTEAFF
cdr3_nt: TGTGCCAGTAAGAGGGCAGGGGTGAACACTGAAGCTTTCTTT

d_call: TRBD2
j_call: TRBJ2-1
clone_size: .
v_call: TRBV9
cdr3_aa: CASSVSGTSGFTYNEQFF
cdr3_nt: TGTGCCAGCAGCGTAAGTGGGACTAGCGGGTTCACCTACAATGAGCAGTTCTTC

d_call: .
j_call: TRBJ1-2
clone_size: .
v_call: TRBV28
cdr3_aa: CASSLYRARDYGYTF
cdr3_nt: TGTGCCAGCAGTTTGTACAGGGCTCGCGATTATGGCTACACCTTC

d_call: .
j_call: TRBJ2-5
clone_size: .
v_call: TRBV14
cdr3_aa: CASSQAWRFGETQYF
cdr3_nt: TGTGCCAGCAGCCAAGCGTGGCGGTTCGGGGAGACCCAGTACTTC

d_call: TRBD2
j_call: TRBJ2-7
clone_size: .
v_call: TRBV28
cdr3_aa: CASKSGEGREQYF
cdr3_nt: TGTGCCAGCAAAAGCGGGGAGGGCCGGGAGCAGTACTTC

d_call: .
j_call: TRBJ1-2
clone_size: .
v_call: TRBV29-1
cdr3_aa: CSARETAIYGYTF
cdr3_nt: TGCAGCGCCCGGGAGACAGCGATCTATGGCTACACCTTC

d_call: .
j_call: TRBJ1-1
clone_size: .
v_call: TRBV7-3
cdr3_aa: CASSLAGQSTEAFF
cdr3_nt: TGTGCCAGCAGCTTGGCGGGTCAAAGCACTGAAGCTTTCTTT

d_call: .
j_call: TRBJ2-1
clone_size: .
v_call: TRBV19
cdr3_aa: CASSINSGKKFF
cdr3_nt: TGTGCCAGTAGTATCAACTCGGGGAAAAAGTTCTTC